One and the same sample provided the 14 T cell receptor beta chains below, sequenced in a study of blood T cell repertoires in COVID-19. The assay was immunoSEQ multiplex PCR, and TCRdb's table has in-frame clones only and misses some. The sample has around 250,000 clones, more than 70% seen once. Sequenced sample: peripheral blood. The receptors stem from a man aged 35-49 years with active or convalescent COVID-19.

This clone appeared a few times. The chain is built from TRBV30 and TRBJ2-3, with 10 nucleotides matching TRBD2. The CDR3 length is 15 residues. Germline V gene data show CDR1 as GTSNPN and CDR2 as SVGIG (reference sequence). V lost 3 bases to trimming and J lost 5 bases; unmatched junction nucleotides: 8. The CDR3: CAWRGSGRALDTQYF. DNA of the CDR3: TGTGCCTGGAGAGGGAGCGGGAGGGCCCTAGATACGCAGTATTTT.

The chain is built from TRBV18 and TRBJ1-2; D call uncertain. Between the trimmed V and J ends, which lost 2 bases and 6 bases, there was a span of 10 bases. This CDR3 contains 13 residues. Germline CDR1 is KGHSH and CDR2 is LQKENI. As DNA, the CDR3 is TGTGCCAGCTCACCAAGTCCGGCGGATGGCTACACCTTC. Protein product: CASSPSPADGYTF.

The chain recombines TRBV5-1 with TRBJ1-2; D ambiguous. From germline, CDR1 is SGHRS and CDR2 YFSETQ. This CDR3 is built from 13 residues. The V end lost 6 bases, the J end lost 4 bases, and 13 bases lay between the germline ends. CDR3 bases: TGCGCCAGCACGGAGGGCACGGGCTATGGCTACACCTTC. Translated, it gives CASTEGTGYGYTF. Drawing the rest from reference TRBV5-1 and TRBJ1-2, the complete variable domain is KAGVTQTPRYLIKTRGQQVTLSCSPISGHRSVSWYQQTPGQGLQFLFEYFSETQRNKGNFPGRFSGRQFSNSRSEMNVSTLELGDSALYLCASTEGTGYGYTFGSGTRLTVV.

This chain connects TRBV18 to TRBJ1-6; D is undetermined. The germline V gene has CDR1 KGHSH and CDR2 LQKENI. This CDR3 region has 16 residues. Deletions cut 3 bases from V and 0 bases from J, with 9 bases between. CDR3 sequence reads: CASSPGRDSYNSPLHF. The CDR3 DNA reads TGTGCCAGCTCACCGGGCCGGGACTCCTATAATTCACCCCTCCACTTT.

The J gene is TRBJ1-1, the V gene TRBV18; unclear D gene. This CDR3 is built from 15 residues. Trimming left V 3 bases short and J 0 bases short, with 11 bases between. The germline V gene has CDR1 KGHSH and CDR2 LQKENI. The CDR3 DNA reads TGTGCCAGCTCACCCACACAGAGAATGAACACTGAAGCTTTCTTT. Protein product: CASSPTQRMNTEAFF.

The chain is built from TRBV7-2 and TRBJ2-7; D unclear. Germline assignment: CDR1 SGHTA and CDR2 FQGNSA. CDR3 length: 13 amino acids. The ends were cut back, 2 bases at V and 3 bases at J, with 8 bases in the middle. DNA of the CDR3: TGTGCCAGCAGCTTAAACTATCTCTACGAGCAGTACTTC. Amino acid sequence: CASSLNYLYEQYF.

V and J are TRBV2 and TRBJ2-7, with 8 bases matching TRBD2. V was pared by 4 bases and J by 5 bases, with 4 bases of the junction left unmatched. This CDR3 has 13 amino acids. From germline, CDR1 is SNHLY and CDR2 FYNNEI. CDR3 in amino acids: CASSVLAGNEQYF. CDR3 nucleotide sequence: TGTGCCAGCAGTGTGCTAGCGGGCAACGAGCAGTACTTC.

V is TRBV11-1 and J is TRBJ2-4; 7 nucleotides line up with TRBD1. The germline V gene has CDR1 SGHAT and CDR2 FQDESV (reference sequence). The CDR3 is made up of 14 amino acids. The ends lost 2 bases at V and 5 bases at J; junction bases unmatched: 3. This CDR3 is CASSLSGGENIQYF. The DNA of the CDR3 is TGTGCCAGCAGCTTATCAGGGGGAGAAAACATTCAGTACTTC.

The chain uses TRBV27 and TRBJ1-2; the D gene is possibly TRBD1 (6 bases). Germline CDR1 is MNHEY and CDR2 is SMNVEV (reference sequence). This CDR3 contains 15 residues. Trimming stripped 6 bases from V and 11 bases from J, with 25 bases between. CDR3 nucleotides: TGTGCCAGCAGGTCGCTTGGGGGCAACCTGGGTGGTTACACCTTC. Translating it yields CASRSLGGNLGGYTF.

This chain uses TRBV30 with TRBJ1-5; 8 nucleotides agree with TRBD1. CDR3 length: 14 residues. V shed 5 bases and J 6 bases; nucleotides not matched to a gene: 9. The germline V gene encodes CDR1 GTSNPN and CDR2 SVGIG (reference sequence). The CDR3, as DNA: TGTGCCTGGGAAGGGCAGGGGGCAAGTCAGCCCCAGCATTTT. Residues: CAWEGQGASQPQHF.

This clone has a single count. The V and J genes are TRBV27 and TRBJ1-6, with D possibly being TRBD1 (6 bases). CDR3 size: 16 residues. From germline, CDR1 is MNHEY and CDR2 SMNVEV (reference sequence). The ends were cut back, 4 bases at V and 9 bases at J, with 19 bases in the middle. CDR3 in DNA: TGTGCCAGCAGTTACAAAACAGGGACGGGGGGTTCACCCCTCCACTTT. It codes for CASSYKTGTGGSPLHF.

CDR3 in DNA: TGTGCCAGTAGTATAGTAGCGGTCGCCTACAATGAGCAGTTCTTC. This translates into CASSIVAVAYNEQFF. The genes are TRBV19 and TRBJ2-1; maybe TRBD2 (6 bases). The CDR3 runs to 15 residues. Trimming took 1 base from V and 2 from J, leaving 9 bases between them. Germline CDR1 is LNHDA and CDR2 is SQIVND (reference sequence).

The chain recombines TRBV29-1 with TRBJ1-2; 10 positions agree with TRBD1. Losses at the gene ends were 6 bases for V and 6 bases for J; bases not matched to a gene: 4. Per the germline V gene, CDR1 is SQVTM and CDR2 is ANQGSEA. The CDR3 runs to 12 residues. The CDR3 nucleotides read TGCAGCGTCGGACAGGGGGTCGATGGCTACACCTTC. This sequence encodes CSVGQGVDGYTF.

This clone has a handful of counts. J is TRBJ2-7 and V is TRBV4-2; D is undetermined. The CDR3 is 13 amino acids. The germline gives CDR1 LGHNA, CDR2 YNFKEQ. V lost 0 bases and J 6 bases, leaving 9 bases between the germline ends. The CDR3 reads CASSQDSGFEQYF. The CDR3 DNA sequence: TGTGCCAGCAGCCAAGATTCAGGATTCGAGCAGTACTTC.